The T cell receptor beta chain under discussion was sequenced for a study of OX40 agonist ivuxolimab in advanced cancers. The study in broad terms: Ivuxolimab was an agonistic, fully human IgG2 monoclonal antibody directed against OX40 (CD134), a costimulatory receptor. Peripheral TCRbeta sequencing aimed to test whether ivuxolimab altered TCR sequence diversity and caused clonal T-cell expansion. A male proportion of 75% to 85% and a mean age of approximately 58 years, ranging from 23 to 79, were recorded for the dose-escalation cohort. Three dose-escalation patients achieved partial responses, one with hepatocellular carcinoma and two with cutaneous melanoma. Intravenous ivuxolimab was administered to patients every 2 weeks at six dose levels: 0.01, 0.1, 0.3, 1.5, 3 and 10 mg/kg. The paper describes the monotherapy dose-escalation part (N of about 47 patients) of the phase I trial of ivuxolimab. Of the roughly 51 patients in dose escalation, 19 had hepatocellular carcinoma, approximately 15 had melanoma, 9 had renal cell carcinoma and 9 had head and neck cancer. Patients were allowed to have had prior anti-PD-1, anti-PD-L1 or anti-CTLA-4 therapy, and 40% of the dose-escalation patients had been treated with checkpoint inhibitors. Overall study results and their limits: At doses of 0.1 to 3.0 mg/kg, clonal expansion of both CD4+ and CD8+ T cells in blood was seen between baseline and week 6. Which antigens the clonally expanded peripheral T cells were specific for was not determined. After ivuxolimab, CD8+ T cells had more expanded clones than CD4+ T cells on average. Low levels of normalized T-cell clonal expansion were also seen in some patients who did not respond. In partial responders in the 0.1-3.0 mg/kg groups, normalized peripheral clonal expansion was found to be among the lowest, especially among CD8+ T cells.

Via the germline V gene, CDR1 is SGHVS and CDR2 FQNEAQ. A distance of 10 bases separates the germline ends of V and J, which lose 0 bases and 10 bases respectively. The CDR3, cysteine through phenylalanine, is 13 amino acids long. Of the read, only the CDR3 DNA is kept; its 39 bases are in frame from base 1. In regard to this clone: Its cognate antigen has yet to be identified. Per-nucleotide qualities are absent, and no much larger clonotype sits a single base away.

To sequence the TCRbeta CDR3 region, genomic DNA was isolated from the sorted cells. TCRbeta CDR3 regions were sequenced using the immunoSEQ Assay. TCRdb re-hosts the immuneACCESS table, in-frame sequences only. Its copies lack some clones; in the studies checked, an unresolved V gene accounts for under half of them, and the cause for the rest is not known. The sample table contains tens of thousands of clones; only one count was recorded for 70% to 90% of them. The top ten clones comprise less than 60% of the sample. The trial excluded patients who had a history of autoimmune disease or were on systemic immunosuppression. Peripheral blood for TCR sequencing was collected from all dose cohorts at baseline, on cycle 4 day 1, and on cycle 7 day 1. Samples were obtained from an open-label, multicenter, first-in-human phase I dose-escalation trial of ivuxolimab. Adults with locally advanced or metastatic melanoma, renal cell carcinoma, hepatocellular carcinoma or head and neck squamous cell carcinoma were enrolled in the trial. Before TCR sequencing, CD4+ T cells and CD8+ T cells from peripheral blood were sorted into separate populations.

The source material was CD4+ or CD8+ T cells sorted from blood, sampled in a trial of the OX40 agonist ivuxolimab. This clonotype originated in an adult with an advanced solid tumor such as melanoma, head and neck, liver or kidney cancer. Recombination linked TRBV7-8 to TRBJ2-4; tentative D gene TRBD1, with 5 bases matching. Read as DNA, the sequence is TGTGCCAGCAGCTTAGCAACCACAGGAATTCAGTACTTC. Protein translation: CASSLATTGIQYF.